The 9 T cell receptor beta chains reported below all come from one sample, sequenced in a study of blood T cell repertoires in COVID-19. TCRdb's copy holds only in-frame clones and misses some; the assay was immunoSEQ multiplex PCR. Of 300,000 or so clones detected, about 88% appear once; the ten largest clones hold 1.3%. Sequencing was carried out using peripheral blood. These receptors were collected from a man between 65 and 85 years old with acute or convalescent COVID-19.

Turning to this clone: Other DNA sequences in this specimen translate into the identical CDR3. The gene calls are TRBV5-1 and TRBJ1-1, with TRBD1 identical over 7 bases. The V and J ends lost 4 bases and 2 bases, in that order; junction bases with no gene match: 8. CDR1 and CDR2 from the germline V gene are SGHRS and YFSETQ. This CDR3 is built from 15 residues. For the CDR3, the DNA is TGCGCCAGCAGCCTGACAGGGACTGGTAACACTGAAGCTTTCTTT. It codes for CASSLTGTGNTEAFF.

The chain combines TRBV7-8 with TRBJ2-2, with 15 bases aligning to TRBD2. The V segment lost 5 bases and the J segment 9 bases; nucleotides outside the gene matches: 16. CDR1 is SGHVS, CDR2 FQNEAQ, per germline. CDR3 length: 19 residues. The CDR3 is CASSLGLAGGTLYPRELFF. DNA for the CDR3: TGTGCCAGCAGCCTCGGACTAGCGGGGGGGACGCTATATCCTCGGGAGCTGTTTTTT.

The chain joins TRBV6-2 or TRBV6-3 to TRBJ1-1; 9 bases align to TRBD1. Trimming cost V 5 bases and J 1 base; bases outside gene matches: 5. In germline, CDR1 is MNHEY, CDR2 SVGEGT. CDR3 length: 15 residues. CDR3 DNA sequence: TGTGCCAGCAGTACACCGGGACAGGGGAACACTGAAGCTTTCTTT. Translating it yields CASSTPGQGNTEAFF.

This chain connects TRBV11-3 to TRBJ2-1; the D gene is possibly TRBD1 (5 bases). The germline gives CDR1 SGHNT, CDR2 YENEEA. CDR3 length: 14 amino acids. The V end lost 1 base, the J end lost 8 bases, and 12 bases lay between the germline ends. The CDR3 reads CASSLGLGVDEQFF. DNA for the CDR3: TGTGCCAGCAGCTTAGGGTTAGGGGTGGATGAGCAGTTCTTC.

The chain couples TRBV3-1 (or the pseudogene TRBV3-2) to TRBJ1-2; D remains ambiguous. Trimming pared 0 bases from V and 6 bases from J, leaving 14 bases between. Germline assignment: CDR1 LGHDT and CDR2 YNNKEL (reference sequence). This CDR3 spans 15 amino acids. CDR3 bases: TGTGCCAGCAGCCAAGATCCGGCCGGGTGGGATGGCTACACCTTC. Translating gives CASSQDPAGWDGYTF.

CDR3 loop: CASSYAGVDQPQHF. DNA of the CDR3: TGTGCCAGCAGTTACGCGGGCGTGGATCAGCCCCAGCATTTT. The V call is TRBV6-6, the J call TRBJ1-5; no clear D. This CDR3 has 14 amino acids. V was trimmed by 2 bases and J by 5 bases, leaving 10 bases between them. In germline, CDR1 is MNHNY, CDR2 SVGAGI (reference sequence).

V and J are TRBV10-2 and TRBJ2-7; 7 positions match TRBD1. The CDR3 runs to 12 residues. The V gene end was trimmed by 5 bases and the J gene end by 3 bases; junction bases not matched to a gene: 1. Germline V gene lookup returns CDR1 WSHSY and CDR2 SAAADI. Written as DNA, the CDR3 is TGCGCCAGCAGTCGGACAGGCTACGAGCAGTACTTC. Translated: CASSRTGYEQYF.

The chain employs TRBV28 and TRBJ1-6; 8 bases line up with TRBD1. The germline CDR1 and CDR2 sequences are MDHEN and SYDVKM. The ends lost 7 bases at V and 9 bases at J; junction bases unmatched: 11. The CDR3 covers 15 residues. The DNA for the CDR3 is TGTGCCAGCAAACGACAGGGGATCTCAGGTTCACCCCTCCACTTT. Translating it yields CASKRQGISGSPLHF.

Only one count was recorded for this clone. V is TRBV11-2 and J is TRBJ2-5, with a tentative D call TRBD1 (6 bases). V dropped 1 base and J dropped 0 bases, with 12 bases sitting between them. The CDR3 runs 16 residues. From germline, CDR1 is SGHAT and CDR2 FQNNGV. CDR3 residues: CASSLGGRGHQETQYF. In DNA form, the CDR3 reads TGTGCCAGCAGCTTAGGGGGCAGGGGTCACCAAGAGACCCAGTACTTC.